One sample yielded the 27 T cell receptor beta chains listed below, sequenced in a study of cytomegalovirus exposure and HLA in healthy donors. This PCR relied on a set of 60 Vbeta primers and 13 Jbeta primers. Sequencing was performed with immunoSEQ multiplex PCR; in TCRdb, only in-frame clones are kept and a portion is missing. The table shows about 150,000 clones, with nearly 80% occurring only once. What was sequenced was PBMCs. The receptors originated from a man aged 25-45 years in good health and CMV-seropositive.

This sequence joins TRBV4-1 and TRBJ2-5; D is possibly TRBD1 (5 bases). The ends were cut back, 0 bases at V and 1 base at J, with 9 bases in the middle. The CDR3 contains 15 residues. The V gene's germline CDR1 is MGHRA and CDR2 YSYEKL. The CDR3 sequence: CASSQDPDIQETQYF. CDR3 nucleotide sequence: TGCGCCAGCAGCCAAGATCCGGACATCCAAGAGACCCAGTACTTC.

This clone was observed a handful of times. V usage is TRBV2 and J usage is TRBJ2-7; a weak D match, TRBD1 (6 bases). Germline V lookup: CDR1 SNHLY, CDR2 FYNNEI. The CDR3 runs to 12 residues. Trimming removed 6 bases at V and 8 bases at J, with 14 bases between. CDR3 in DNA: TGTGCCAGCAGCGTAACAGGGTGGCAGCAGTACTTC. It codes for CASSVTGWQQYF.

The chain uses TRBV14 and TRBJ2-7; 9 bases are shared with TRBD1. Germline values: CDR1 SGHDN, CDR2 FVKESK. Unmatched junction bases numbered 10, after V lost 1 base and J lost 3 bases. This CDR3 comprises 17 residues. CDR3 protein: CASSQVIPGTGIYEQYF. The CDR3 DNA is TGTGCCAGCAGCCAAGTTATACCCGGGACAGGGATCTACGAGCAGTACTTC.

The CDR3 DNA follows: TGTGCCAGTAGTTGGGACAGGGGACAGCCCCAGCATTTT. As protein: CASSWDRGQPQHF. The chain couples TRBV19 to TRBJ1-5; 10 bases line up with TRBD1. The CDR3 extends over 13 amino acids. The germline gives CDR1 LNHDA, CDR2 SQIVND (reference sequence). V was pared by 5 bases and J by 7 bases, with 2 bases of the junction left unmatched.

This chain joins TRBV7-2 and TRBJ1-5; D may be TRBD1 (6 bases). The CDR3 extends over 14 amino acids. CDR1 and CDR2 from the germline V gene are SGHTA and FQGNSA. V was clipped by 4 bases and J by 2 bases, with 9 bases between them. The CDR3 DNA reads TGTGCCAGCAGCTCTGGGGGCGGCAATCAGCCCCAGCATTTT. As protein: CASSSGGGNQPQHF.

The rearrangement links TRBV2 to TRBJ2-5, with 10 bases that match TRBD2. The J call may not be correct, given that the DNA end is closer to TRBJ2-7. The CDR3 is 16 amino acids. Germline CDR1 and CDR2: SNHLY and FYNNEI. The CDR3 is CASSPTSGILHHEQYF. The CDR3 coding sequence is TGTGCCAGCAGCCCTACTAGCGGGATCCTTCACCACGAGCAGTACTTC.

This clone was detected once. V and J are TRBV5-1 and TRBJ2-7; TRBD1 aligns across 10 bases. The CDR3 extends over 18 amino acids. The V gene's germline CDR1 is SGHRS and CDR2 YFSETQ. V gave up 0 bases and J gave up 4 bases; unmatched junction bases: 13. CDR3 amino acids: CASSLAPTGTGETYEQYF. The CDR3 nucleotides read TGCGCCAGCAGCTTGGCTCCCACCGGGACAGGGGAGACATACGAGCAGTACTTC.

The V gene is TRBV5-1, the J gene TRBJ2-3; weak D call: TRBD2 (5 bases). The CDR3 has 15 residues. The ends were cut back, 0 bases at V and 2 bases at J, with 10 bases in the middle. Germline V gene sequence: CDR1 SGHRS, CDR2 YFSETQ. CDR3 in DNA: TGCGCCAGCAGCTTGGCCACTAGACCCACAGATACGCAGTATTTT. This translates into CASSLATRPTDTQYF.

About this clone itself: One end of the junction varies from germline; a read error may be responsible. The chain is built from TRBV7-7 and TRBJ2-6; 7 bases agree with TRBD2. Looked up from germline, CDR1 is SSHAT and CDR2 is FNYEAQ (reference sequence). This CDR3 comprises 15 residues. Written as DNA, the CDR3 is TGTGCTAGCAGCCCCGCGGGGGTCGGGGCCAACGTCCTGACTTTC. It translates to CASSPAGVGANVLTF. Variable domain in full (rest from reference TRBV7-7 and TRBJ2-6): GAGVSQSPRYKVTKRGQDVTLRCDPISSHATLYWYQQALGQGPEFLTYFNYEAQPDKSGLPSDRFSAERPEGSISTLTIQRTEQRDSAMYRCASSPAGVGANVLTFGAGSRLTVL.

This sequence joins TRBV6-5 and TRBJ2-1; weak D call: TRBD2 (5 bases). Germline values: CDR1 MNHEY, CDR2 SVGAGI. The CDR3 runs to 14 residues. V lost 8 bases and J 9 bases, leaving 20 bases between the germline ends. The CDR3 DNA reads TGTGCCAGCCGGAAGAGGGCGTTCAGCCGTGAGCAGTTCTTC. It encodes CASRKRAFSREQFF.

The chain has TRBV9 and TRBJ2-7; 7 bases map to TRBD1. Germline V gives CDR1 SGDLS, CDR2 YYNGEE. This CDR3 comprises 14 residues. V was pared by 3 bases and J by 2 bases, with 5 bases of the junction left unmatched. For the CDR3, the DNA is TGTGCCAGCAGCGGACGACAGGGAACCTACGAGCAGTACTTC. Its protein product is CASSGRQGTYEQYF.

In its sample, this clone was seen a few times. The V call is TRBV18, the J call TRBJ2-2, with 9 bases aligning to TRBD1. The trim removed 3 bases at V and 6 bases at J, leaving 5 bases unmatched. The CDR3 extends over 15 amino acids. Germline CDR1 KGHSH, CDR2 LQKENI. CDR3 in amino acids: CASSPGQGNAGELFF. For the CDR3, the DNA is TGTGCCAGCTCACCGGGACAGGGAAACGCCGGGGAGCTGTTTTTT.

The chain recombines TRBV7-9 with TRBJ1-4; TRBD1 matches at 9 bases. Unmatched junction bases numbered 4, after V lost 1 base and J lost 7 bases. Germline CDR1 and CDR2: SEHNR and FQNEAQ (reference sequence). The CDR3 consists of 15 residues. The CDR3 loop is CASSLGDRETEKLFF. In DNA, the CDR3 is TGTGCCAGCAGCTTAGGGGACAGGGAGACTGAAAAACTGTTTTTT.

This clone was seen only a few times. This chain links TRBV6-1 with TRBJ2-1, with 7 bases lining up with TRBD1. The CDR3 consists of 18 residues. Germline V gene data show CDR1 as MNHNS and CDR2 as SASEGT. The trim removed 2 bases at V and 4 bases at J, leaving 14 bases unmatched. In DNA form, the CDR3 reads TGTGCCAGCAGTGAATGGTGGCGTGGGACAGATACATACAATGAGCAGTTCTTC. Translation gives CASSEWWRGTDTYNEQFF.

The chain couples TRBV12-5 to TRBJ2-5; tentative D call: TRBD2 (6 bases). The DNA end is more similar to TRBJ2-7, so the J call may be wrong. From germline, CDR1 is LGHNT and CDR2 FRNRAP. This CDR3 has 15 residues. The CDR3 spells CASGLVVLAAGEQYF. The CDR3, as DNA: TGTGCTAGTGGTTTGGTAGTGCTAGCAGCGGGCGAGCAGTACTTC.

This clone was seen a single time. J is TRBJ2-3 and V is TRBV13; 10 bases fit TRBD2. Per the germline V gene, CDR1 is PRHDT and CDR2 is FYEKMQ (reference sequence). CDR3 length equals 16 residues. Trimming took 5 bases from V and 3 from J; bases not matched to a gene: 8. CDR3 sequence: CASSLTAGGLTDTQYF. The CDR3 DNA follows: TGTGCCAGCAGCCTGACAGCGGGAGGGTTGACAGATACGCAGTATTTT.

This clone was seen only a few times. The rearrangement links TRBV15 to TRBJ2-1, with 11 bases lining up with TRBD2. The CDR3 has 17 amino acids. V was clipped by 5 bases and J by 4 bases; unmatched bases: 10. Germline V gives CDR1 LNHNV, CDR2 YYDKDF (reference sequence). In DNA form, the CDR3 reads TGTGCCACCAGCGGGTGGGGGACTAGCGGCCGGTACAATGAGCAGTTCTTC. As protein: CATSGWGTSGRYNEQFF.

The chain couples TRBV10-2 to TRBJ2-2; 7 bases agree with TRBD2. J lost 6 bases, V lost 7 bases, and 17 bases had no gene match. Germline lookup yields CDR1 WSHSY and CDR2 SAAADI. This CDR3 is built from 17 residues. DNA of the CDR3: TGCGCCAGCATGGACCCTGCTTGGGGCGGGGGATCCGGGGAGCTGTTTTTT. Its translation: CASMDPAWGGGSGELFF.

CDR3 coding DNA: TGTGCCAGCAGCCCCCGGAGGGCCACTGAAGCTTTCTTT. Amino acids: CASSPRRATEAFF. The V call is TRBV9, the J call TRBJ1-1; unclear D gene. Trimming removed 4 bases at V and 4 bases at J, with 11 bases between. Germline loops: CDR1 SGDLS, CDR2 YYNGEE. The CDR3 is made up of 13 amino acids.

This chain links TRBV4-2 with TRBJ2-1; 13 nucleotides agree with TRBD2. The trim removed 0 bases at V and 4 bases at J, leaving 6 bases unmatched. The CDR3 has 18 residues. Germline assignment: CDR1 LGHNA and CDR2 YNFKEQ. The DNA of the CDR3 is TGTGCCAGCAGCCAAGAGGGGACTAGCGGGAAATATTACAATGAGCAGTTCTTC. This codes for CASSQEGTSGKYYNEQFF.

The genes are TRBV7-8 and TRBJ2-2, with TRBD2 identical over 13 bases. With V trimmed by 2 bases and J by 6 bases, 6 bases remained unmatched. This CDR3 is built from 17 residues. The germline gives CDR1 SGHVS, CDR2 FQNEAQ. The CDR3 DNA follows: TGTGCCAGCAGCTTATTCGGACTAGCGGGAGCCCCCGGGGAGCTGTTTTTT. This codes for CASSLFGLAGAPGELFF.

The table lists this clone with a count of one. V is TRBV7-9 and J is TRBJ2-2; D call uncertain. Germline CDR1 and CDR2: SEHNR and FQNEAQ (reference sequence). The CDR3 runs 14 residues. V was shortened by 5 bases and J by 8 bases, with 15 bases between the two germline ends. The CDR3 loop reads CASSVVRFSGELFF. CDR3 nucleotide sequence: TGTGCCAGCAGCGTCGTCAGGTTTTCAGGGGAGCTGTTTTTT.

The chain has TRBV10-3 and TRBJ1-6, with D hard to call. Germline V lookup: CDR1 ENHRY, CDR2 SYGVKD. The V gene lost 6 bases and the J gene lost 7 bases, with 7 bases spanning the gap. This CDR3 spans 12 amino acids. CDR3 bases: TGTGCCATCAGCGAAACAAATTCACCCCTCCACTTT. Protein product: CAISETNSPLHF.

The rearrangement links TRBV7-9 to TRBJ2-7, with TRBD2 identical over 8 bases. V shed 0 bases and J 4 bases; nucleotides not matched to a gene: 5. This CDR3 has 15 residues. Germline assignment: CDR1 SEHNR and CDR2 FQNEAQ (reference sequence). CDR3 amino acids: CASSLASGGRYEQYF. The DNA of the CDR3 is TGTGCCAGCAGCTTAGCGTCGGGAGGGAGGTACGAGCAGTACTTC.

The chain recombines TRBV7-6 with TRBJ2-7; 7 positions match TRBD1. The CDR3 loop spans 14 amino acids. Germline V CDR1 and CDR2: SGHVS, FNYEAQ. Unmatched junction bases numbered 5, after V lost 1 base and J lost 5 bases. The CDR3 spells CASSLEGTVHEQYF. Written as DNA, the CDR3 is TGTGCCAGCAGCTTAGAGGGGACAGTCCACGAGCAGTACTTC.

The J gene is TRBJ1-1, the V gene TRBV2; no definite D call. V lost 6 bases and J lost 1, with 12 bases in between. The CDR3 contains 14 residues. The V gene's germline CDR1 is SNHLY and CDR2 FYNNEI. The CDR3 DNA reads TGTGCCAGCAGGGAGAATTCAGCGAACACTGAAGCTTTCTTT. Translation: CASRENSANTEAFF.

This clone was detected once. The J gene is TRBJ2-1, the V gene TRBV10-1; 7 bases align to TRBD2. The V and J ends lost 4 bases and 9 bases, in that order; junction bases with no gene match: 3. CDR1 is WNHNN and CDR2 is SYGVQD in the germline V gene (reference sequence). CDR3 length equals 12 residues. The chain's CDR3 is CASSASGGEQFF. CDR3 nucleotide sequence: TGCGCCAGCAGTGCTAGCGGAGGTGAGCAGTTCTTC.